The 21 T cell receptor beta chains below all came from one sample that was sequenced in a study of Ad26.COV2.S vaccination and SARS-CoV-2 variants (dated by TCRdb to the early 2020s). Taken with the paper, the label for treatment or condition translates to: some 19 received Ad26.COV2.S at low or high dose, single or two shots; roughly five received placebo; per-sample allocation not given. For vaccine and placebo recipients, the sequenced repertoires came from samples collected on day 63 after the first injection. Library preparation was by the immunoSEQ multiplex PCR assay. TCRdb took over this immuneACCESS table, retaining in-frame rearrangements with V and J assigned. Such tables are incomplete; in checked studies, under half of the missing clones stem from an unresolved V gene, and the remainder is unexplained. A total of fewer than 500,000 clones appear in this sample, around nine tenths of them only once. More than 10% of the sample is taken by the ten largest.

The source material was peripheral blood, sampled in a trial of Ad26.COV2.S vaccine versus placebo. The receptors shown here come from a person between 18 and 60 years old who received the Ad26.COV2.S COVID-19 vaccine or a placebo.

This clone was recorded a few times. The rearrangement uses TRBV6-6 and TRBJ2-1; D remains ambiguous. The germline V gene encodes CDR1 MNHNY and CDR2 SVGAGI (reference sequence). This CDR3 comprises 11 residues. V was shortened by 9 bases and J by 7 bases, with 10 bases between the two germline ends. The CDR3 DNA sequence: TGTGCCAGTTGCGAGTGGAATGAGCAGTTCTTC. Protein sequence: CASCEWNEQFF.

The chain is built from TRBV2 and TRBJ1-4, with unresolved D. From germline, CDR1 is SNHLY and CDR2 FYNNEI. Trimming left V 6 bases short and J 8 bases short, with 7 bases between. The CDR3 has 11 amino acids. In DNA form, the CDR3 reads TGTGCCAGCAGGTTAGAGGAAAAACTGTTTTTT. Translating it yields CASRLEEKLFF.

The V and J genes are TRBV2 and TRBJ1-1, with 7 nucleotides matching TRBD1. Losses at the gene ends were 6 bases for V and 2 bases for J; bases not matched to a gene: 6. CDR3 length: 14 residues. Germline V gene sequence: CDR1 SNHLY, CDR2 FYNNEI. The CDR3 protein is CASRTGLGNTEAFF. In DNA form, the CDR3 reads TGTGCCAGCAGGACAGGGTTAGGCAACACTGAAGCTTTCTTT.

This sequence joins TRBV7-9 and TRBJ2-3, with D tentatively TRBD2 (5 bases). The V gene's germline CDR1 is SEHNR and CDR2 FQNEAQ (reference sequence). There are 16 residues in the CDR3. V lost 0 bases and J lost 6, with 16 bases in between. The CDR3 DNA sequence: TGTGCCAGCAGCTTAGCGGTTTCTAGCCTTGCGGATACGCAGTATTTT. Translation: CASSLAVSSLADTQYF.

V gene TRBV7-9 combines with J gene TRBJ1-1; 9 nucleotides agree with TRBD1. Germline V gene sequence: CDR1 SEHNR, CDR2 FQNEAQ (reference sequence). This CDR3 region has 15 residues. The junction had 6 bases not matched to a gene; V was cut back by 1 base and J by 6 bases. CDR3 loop: CASSLGGQGQAEAFF. CDR3 bases: TGTGCCAGCAGCTTAGGGGGACAGGGTCAGGCTGAAGCTTTCTTT.

This chain joins TRBV6-4 and TRBJ2-3; no reliable D call. The CDR3 totals 18 residues. V dropped 2 bases and J dropped 2 bases, with 20 bases sitting between them. Looked up from germline, CDR1 is MRHNA and CDR2 is SNTAGT. CDR3 nucleotides: TGTGCCAGCAGTGACCTGTCGCAGCGCGGTATTACCACAGATACGCAGTATTTT. It yields the protein CASSDLSQRGITTDTQYF.

The chain combines TRBV5-1 with TRBJ1-4; D uncertain. Germline CDR1 is SGHRS and CDR2 is YFSETQ. The CDR3 has 13 amino acids. V lost 5 bases and J lost 8, with 13 bases in between. DNA for the CDR3: TGCGCCAGCAGGAGGACCCCTGGGGAAAAACTGTTTTTT. Translation gives CASRRTPGEKLFF.

The chain carries TRBV7-2 and TRBJ2-7; 7 positions match TRBD2. Germline V gives CDR1 SGHTA, CDR2 FQGNSA. Germline trimming cut 6 bases from V and 3 bases from J; bases unmatched to any gene: 11. The CDR3 runs 15 residues. CDR3 amino acids: CASSQRGGRFYEQYF. CDR3 DNA: TGTGCCAGCAGTCAAAGGGGAGGGAGGTTCTACGAGCAGTACTTC.

V and J are TRBV24-1 and TRBJ2-3; 8 bases align to TRBD2. The ends lost 2 bases at V and 7 bases at J; junction bases unmatched: 10. The CDR3 consists of 16 residues. The V gene's germline CDR1 is KGHDR and CDR2 SFDVKD. The CDR3 nucleotides read TGTGCCACCAGTGATTCTACAGCGGGAGTATTGAATACGCAGTATTTT. As protein: CATSDSTAGVLNTQYF.

The genes are TRBV4-2 and TRBJ1-2; D unclear. CDR3 length: 13 amino acids. V lost 0 bases and J lost 3, with 5 bases in between. CDR1 and CDR2 from the germline V gene are LGHNA and YNFKEQ. The CDR3 loop reads CASSQEEDYGYTF. The CDR3 bases are TGTGCCAGCAGCCAAGAAGAGGACTATGGCTACACCTTC.

This chain joins TRBV5-5 and TRBJ2-5, with 10 bases fitting TRBD1. Germline V gene data show CDR1 as SGHKS and CDR2 as YYEKEE (reference sequence). The CDR3 totals 16 residues. With V trimmed by 4 bases and J by 2 bases, 8 bases remained unmatched. CDR3 residues: CASSLRTGGRQETQYF. CDR3 bases: TGTGCCAGCAGCCTTCGGACAGGGGGTCGTCAAGAGACCCAGTACTTC.

V is TRBV2 and J is TRBJ1-5, with a weak D call TRBD1 (5 bases). The CDR3 sequence is 15 residues long. The ends were cut back, 7 bases at V and 2 bases at J, with 15 bases in the middle. Germline V gives CDR1 SNHLY, CDR2 FYNNEI. CDR3: CASNNPRGGNQPQHF. The CDR3 nucleotides read TGTGCCAGCAATAACCCAAGGGGAGGCAATCAGCCCCAGCATTTT.

The DNA for the CDR3 is TGCAGCGTTGTAGGCGGGAGTACCGATGAGCAGTTCTTC. Translating it yields CSVVGGSTDEQFF. This chain joins TRBV29-1 and TRBJ2-1; 7 bases match TRBD2. J lost 8 bases, V lost 4 bases, and 8 bases had no gene match. The CDR3 sequence is 13 residues long. Germline V gene lookup returns CDR1 SQVTM and CDR2 ANQGSEA.

This sequence joins TRBV4-1 and TRBJ2-1, with 14 bases identical to TRBD2. CDR1 is MGHRA, CDR2 YSYEKL, per germline. The length of the CDR3 is 17 residues. V shed 2 bases, J shed 4 bases, and the junction held 4 bases outside the gene matches. The CDR3 coding sequence is TGCGCCAGCAGCCAACTGACTAGCGGGAGGGAGTACAATGAGCAGTTCTTC. Translation: CASSQLTSGREYNEQFF.

This clone was observed at least ten times. The genes are TRBV5-1 and TRBJ2-3; 7 positions agree with TRBD2. The length of the CDR3 is 12 residues. Per the germline V gene, CDR1 is SGHRS and CDR2 is YFSETQ. The J segment lost 9 bases and the V segment lost 6 bases, leaving 7 bases of the junction unmatched. This CDR3 reads CASTTGGSTQYF. CDR3 in DNA: TGCGCCAGCACCACGGGGGGATCCACGCAGTATTTT.

The chain joins TRBV2 to TRBJ2-5; D is possibly TRBD1 or TRBD2 (5 bases each). CDR3 size: 12 residues. CDR1 and CDR2 from the germline V gene are SNHLY and FYNNEI. Between the trimmed V and J ends, which lost 6 bases and 5 bases, there was a span of 10 bases. The CDR3 region has the DNA TGTGCCAGCAGGGGGGAATGGGAGACCCAGTACTTC. It translates to CASRGEWETQYF.

V is TRBV6-2 or TRBV6-3 and J is TRBJ2-7, with D perhaps matching TRBD2 (6 bases). Between the trimmed V and J ends, which lost 5 bases and 6 bases, there was a span of 17 bases. This CDR3 comprises 14 residues. From germline, CDR1 is MNHEY and CDR2 SVGEGT. The CDR3 loop is CASSHSDLRGEQYF. The CDR3 DNA is TGTGCCAGCAGTCATTCGGACTTGCGGGGCGAGCAGTACTTC.

The genes are TRBV9 and TRBJ2-7, with a possible D match to TRBD2 (6 bases). V was pared by 1 base and J by 0 bases, with 11 bases between. CDR1 is SGDLS and CDR2 is YYNGEE in the germline V gene. The CDR3 sequence is 15 residues long. The CDR3 sequence is CASSVSSGSSYEQYF. The CDR3 coding sequence is TGTGCCAGCAGCGTAAGTAGCGGAAGCTCCTACGAGCAGTACTTC.

Turning to this clone: The sample carries other DNA sequences with the same CDR3. J is TRBJ2-7 and V is TRBV20-1; TRBD2 matches at 7 bases. CDR1 DFQATT and CDR2 SNEGSKA come from the germline V gene (reference sequence). The CDR3 runs 14 residues. The V gene end was trimmed by 3 bases and the J gene end by 2 bases; junction bases not matched to a gene: 7. For the CDR3, the DNA is TGCAGTGCTAGTCGTCCTAGCGGAGCCTACGAGCAGTACTTC. Amino acids: CSASRPSGAYEQYF.

V and J are TRBV29-1 and TRBJ1-2; the D is unclear. CDR3 length equals 12 residues. Trimming shortened V by 6 bases and J by 8 bases, and 16 bases separated the two germline ends. Germline V gene lookup returns CDR1 SQVTM and CDR2 ANQGSEA. CDR3 region: CSVEGFEGGYTF. As DNA, the CDR3 is TGCAGCGTCGAGGGCTTCGAAGGGGGCTACACCTTC.

V and J are TRBV6-5 and TRBJ1-6, with 9 bases aligning to TRBD1. The germline gives CDR1 MNHEY, CDR2 SVGAGI. There are 14 residues in the CDR3. V lost 6 bases and J lost 10; bases outside the gene matches: 7. The CDR3 region has the DNA TGTGCCAGCAGGTCCGGGACAGGGAACTCACCCCTCCACTTT. Translated, it gives CASRSGTGNSPLHF.